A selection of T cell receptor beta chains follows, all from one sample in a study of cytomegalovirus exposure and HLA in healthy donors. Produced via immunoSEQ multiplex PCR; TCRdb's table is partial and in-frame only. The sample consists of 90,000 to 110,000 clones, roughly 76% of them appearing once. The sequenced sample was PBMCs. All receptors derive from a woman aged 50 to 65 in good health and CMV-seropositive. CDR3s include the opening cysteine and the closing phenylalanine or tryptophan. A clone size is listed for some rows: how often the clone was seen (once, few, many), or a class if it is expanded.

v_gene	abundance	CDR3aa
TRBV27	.	CASSRGLYNEQFF
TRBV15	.	CATSSGSTGGTNTEAFF
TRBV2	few	CASRTGGYGYTF
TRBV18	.	CASSPGQGSFGPQHF
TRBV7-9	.	CASTGLAGGREQFF
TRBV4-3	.	CASSHAKGGSYEQYF
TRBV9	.	CASSVEGGRGDTQYF
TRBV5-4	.	CASSSTSGAQETQYF
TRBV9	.	CASSHPRDRAVRELFF
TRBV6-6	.	CASSSLLSTGNTEAFF
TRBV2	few	CASMAPTGGPEAFF
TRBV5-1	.	CASSLGGSGGLQETQYF
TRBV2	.	CASREDRGAEAFF
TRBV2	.	CASTPDRGRADTQYF
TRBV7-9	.	CASSLSAAAAWEQFF
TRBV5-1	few	CASSPEPWSSYNEQFF
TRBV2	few	CASSLLAGHSGNTIYF
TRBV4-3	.	CASSQDVTGVNSPLHF